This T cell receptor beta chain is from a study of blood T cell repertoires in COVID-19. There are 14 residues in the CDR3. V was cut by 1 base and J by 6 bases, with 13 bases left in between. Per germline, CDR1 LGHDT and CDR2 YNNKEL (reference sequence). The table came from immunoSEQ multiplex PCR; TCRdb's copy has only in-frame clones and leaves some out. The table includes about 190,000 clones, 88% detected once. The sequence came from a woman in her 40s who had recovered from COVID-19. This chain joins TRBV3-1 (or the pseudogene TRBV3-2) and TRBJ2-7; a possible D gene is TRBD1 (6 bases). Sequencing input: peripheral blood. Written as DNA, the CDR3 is TGTGCCAGCAGCCAAGGAGGGACATTCAGCGAGCAGTACTTC. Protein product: CASSQGGTFSEQYF.